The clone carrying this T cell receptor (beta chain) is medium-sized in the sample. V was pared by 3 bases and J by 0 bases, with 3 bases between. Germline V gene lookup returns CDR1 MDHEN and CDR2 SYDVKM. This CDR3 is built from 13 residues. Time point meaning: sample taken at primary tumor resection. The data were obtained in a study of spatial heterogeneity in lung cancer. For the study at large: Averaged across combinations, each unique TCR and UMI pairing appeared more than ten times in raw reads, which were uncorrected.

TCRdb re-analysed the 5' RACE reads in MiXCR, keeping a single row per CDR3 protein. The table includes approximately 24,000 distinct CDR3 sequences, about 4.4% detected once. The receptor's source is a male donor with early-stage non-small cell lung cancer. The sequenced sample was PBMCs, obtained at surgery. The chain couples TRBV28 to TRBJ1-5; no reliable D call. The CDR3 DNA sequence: TGTGCCAGCAGTTTCGATAGCAATCAGCCCCAGCATTTT. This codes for CASSFDSNQPQHF.